A selection of T cell receptor beta chains follows, all from one sample in a study of blood T cell repertoires in COVID-19. Clones were read by immunoSEQ multiplex PCR, and TCRdb kept only the in-frame ones, dropping some. The top ten clones hold approximately 20% of a sample with almost 95,000 clones, approximately 88% of them seen once. The sequenced material came from peripheral blood. The receptors originated from a woman aged 55-70 years with COVID-19, enrolled during active disease. Both conserved end residues are part of each CDR3. D genes are given only for firm matches. Clone size, where shown, is once, few, many, or a class for clones that have expanded.

v_call,j_call,clone_size,cdr3_length,d_call,cdr3_nt,cdr3_aa
TRBV4-1,TRBJ2-5,.,16,TRBD2,TGCGCCAGCAGCCAGGTTAGCGGGGGGGCCCAAGAGACCCAGTACTTC,CASSQVSGGAQETQYF
TRBV30,TRBJ1-3,.,14,TRBD1,TGTGCCGGATACAGGGGTACGCCTGGAAACACCATATATTTT,CAGYRGTPGNTIYF
TRBV5-1,TRBJ1-2,few,13,.,TGCGCCAGCAGCTTGGAAGGGGACTATGGCTACACCTTC,CASSLEGDYGYTF
TRBV6-6,TRBJ2-2,.,17,TRBD2,TGTGCCAGCAGTCCCCCAGGAAGCGGGGGGAACACCGGGGAGCTGTTTTTT,CASSPPGSGGNTGELFF
TRBV2,TRBJ2-7,.,12,.,TGTGCCAGCAGACTACAGGGCCCAGAGCAGTACTTC,CASRLQGPEQYF
TRBV6-6,TRBJ2-7,.,14,TRBD1,TGTGCCAGTCGCTACAGGGGCCCCTCCTACGAGCAGTACTTC,CASRYRGPSYEQYF
TRBV6-2/TRBV6-3,TRBJ2-7,.,13,TRBD1,TGTGCCAGCAGCACCGGGACAGGGCACGAGCAGTACTTC,CASSTGTGHEQYF
TRBV19,TRBJ1-5,.,17,TRBD1,TGTGCCAGTACCTTGGGACAGGGGGCCGGTGGCAATCAGCCCCAGCATTTT,CASTLGQGAGGNQPQHF
TRBV7-9,TRBJ1-2,few,12,.,TGTGCCAGCAGCCCCATTACAGGGAACTACACCTTC,CASSPITGNYTF
TRBV28,TRBJ2-7,.,15,.,TGTGCCAGCAGTTCCTCACCGGGACTTAACTACGAGCAGTACTTC,CASSSSPGLNYEQYF
TRBV6-2/TRBV6-3,TRBJ2-3,.,15,TRBD1,TGTGCCAGCAGTTCCCGGGACAGGAGCACAGATACGCAGTATTTT,CASSSRDRSTDTQYF
TRBV6-9,TRBJ2-5,.,17,TRBD2,TGTGCCAGCAGTTATAGGGGACTAGCGGCAGTCCAAGAGACCCAGTACTTC,CASSYRGLAAVQETQYF
TRBV7-8,TRBJ1-4,.,15,TRBD1,TGTGCCAGCAGCTCCTCCGGGACAGGGCTTGAAAAACTGTTTTTT,CASSSSGTGLEKLFF
TRBV3-1/TRBV3-2,TRBJ1-2,.,14,TRBD1,TGTGCCAGCAGCCATGGACAGGGGGCGAGAGGCTACACCTTC,CASSHGQGARGYTF
TRBV6-5,TRBJ1-5,once,15,TRBD1,TGTGCCAGCAGGAGGGAACAGGGGGGCAATCAGCCCCAGCATTTT,CASRREQGGNQPQHF
TRBV28,TRBJ2-7,.,16,.,TGTGCCAGCAGTTTCCACGTTAGCCTGACTCCTTACGAGCAGTACTTC,CASSFHVSLTPYEQYF
TRBV30,TRBJ2-7,.,14,TRBD1,TGTGCCTGGACGCTAGGACAGGGGCCGTACGAGCAGTACTTC,CAWTLGQGPYEQYF
TRBV2,TRBJ1-4,.,14,TRBD1,TGTGCCAGCAGAGAAGGAGGGGGCGTTGAAAAACTGTTTTTT,CASREGGGVEKLFF
TRBV28,TRBJ2-7,.,14,.,TGTGCCAGCAGTTTATACAGAACCTCCTACGAGCAGTACTTC,CASSLYRTSYEQYF
TRBV28,TRBJ1-3,.,14,.,TGTGCCAGCAAGGGGCAGGGTACAGGAAACACCATATATTTT,CASKGQGTGNTIYF
TRBV5-5,TRBJ2-1,.,15,TRBD1,TGTGCCAGCAGCACGGGCCGGGACAGTGGCAATGAGCAGTTCTTC,CASSTGRDSGNEQFF
TRBV11-2,TRBJ2-2,.,15,TRBD2,TGTGCCAGCAGGCCGGGACTAGCGACCCGGGGGGAGCTGTTTTTT,CASRPGLATRGELFF
TRBV7-9,TRBJ2-3,once,12,.,TGTGCCAGCAGCCGTAGGGGCCACGGGCAGTATTTT,CASSRRGHGQYF
TRBV27,TRBJ2-5,.,15,TRBD2,TGTGCCAGCTACCCCTTGCCGGGGGGGCCGGAGACCCAGTACTTC,CASYPLPGGPETQYF
TRBV9,TRBJ1-1,.,15,TRBD1,TGTGCCAGCAGCGTAGTTGGGACAGGGGTTACTGAAGCTTTCTTT,CASSVVGTGVTEAFF
TRBV5-1,TRBJ2-3,.,14,TRBD2,TGCGCCAGCAGCTTGCAGCGGGGGGCAGATACGCAGTATTTT,CASSLQRGADTQYF
TRBV28,TRBJ2-7,.,15,.,TGTGCCAGCAGTTTCCTGGCGAGGGGGACCTACGAGCAGTACTTC,CASSFLARGTYEQYF
TRBV4-2,TRBJ1-1,.,17,.,TGTGCCAGCAGCCAAGAGTCGAAGGGAAGCAGGGCCACTGAAGCTTTCTTT,CASSQESKGSRATEAFF
TRBV7-9,TRBJ1-4,once,13,.,TGTGCCAGCAGCTTTTCAGGGGATGAAAAACTGTTTTTT,CASSFSGDEKLFF
TRBV7-2,TRBJ2-1,.,14,.,TGTGCCAGCAGCTTATCACCAGGGGCCAATGAGCAGTTCTTC,CASSLSPGANEQFF
TRBV18,TRBJ1-1,.,15,TRBD1,TGTGCCAGCTCTCCCGAGGGGGCGCGGGACACTGAAGCTTTCTTT,CASSPEGARDTEAFF
TRBV6-4,TRBJ1-2,.,15,TRBD1,TGTGCCAGCAGTGCCGACAGGGAAGTAGGCTATGGCTACACCTTC,CASSADREVGYGYTF
TRBV30,TRBJ1-5,.,14,.,TGTGCCTGGAGTCCAGGGTTATCCGGTCAGCCCCAGCATTTT,CAWSPGLSGQPQHF
TRBV7-6,TRBJ2-1,once,15,TRBD1,TGTGCCAGCAGCGCAGGGACAGGGGGATGGAATGAGCAGTTCTTC,CASSAGTGGWNEQFF
TRBV6-5,TRBJ1-2,.,13,TRBD1,TGTGCCAGCAGAAGGACAGGGGGCAAAGGCTACACCTTC,CASRRTGGKGYTF
TRBV3-1/TRBV3-2,TRBJ1-2,.,13,TRBD1,TGTGCCAGCAGCCAAGGGACAGGGGAAGGCTACACCTTC,CASSQGTGEGYTF
TRBV7-2,TRBJ1-5,.,16,.,TGTGCCAGCAGCTTAGCGTCGCGGGCCGGCGGTCAGCCCCAGCATTTT,CASSLASRAGGQPQHF
TRBV5-8,TRBJ1-1,.,16,TRBD1,TGTGCCAGCAGCTTTCTACCCCTGGGACAGCCGGCAGAAGCTTTCTTT,CASSFLPLGQPAEAFF
TRBV6-5,TRBJ1-2,.,14,TRBD1,TGTGCCAGCAGAACAGAGGGGGCTGGGTATGGCTACACCTTC,CASRTEGAGYGYTF
TRBV30,TRBJ2-5,.,12,.,TGTGCCTGGAGCCGGACAGAAGAGACCCAGTACTTC,CAWSRTEETQYF
TRBV10-3,TRBJ2-2,.,16,TRBD2,TGTGCCATCAGCGGGGGGGCTTCACTAAACACCGGGGAGCTGTTTTTT,CAISGGASLNTGELFF
TRBV30,TRBJ1-4,.,14,.,TGTGCCTGGAGTCCCGGGACTGTAAATGAAAAACTGTTTTTT,CAWSPGTVNEKLFF
TRBV18,TRBJ2-1,.,15,.,TGTGCCAGCTCACCTCGTAACGGTAACGGCAATGAGCAGTTCTTC,CASSPRNGNGNEQFF